This T cell receptor beta chain stems from a study of cytomegalovirus exposure and HLA in healthy donors. Study background: The Caucasian-associated ancestry cluster held under 90% of over 350 genotyped donors.

The PCR had 60 Vbeta and 13 Jbeta primers. This table comes from immunoSEQ multiplex PCR, and its TCRdb copy is limited to in-frame clones, with some not included. The sample includes more than 200,000 clones, roughly 85% of them seen just once. Findings of the study overall: Cytomegalovirus-associated status was assigned to some 180 TCR beta chains. In a later analysis, donors in an Asian-associated ancestry cluster reportedly had fewer N-insertions in productive TCRs than the cohort mean.

Concerning this clone itself: Its antigen remains unidentified.

The CDR3 sequence is 16 residues long. Trimming cost V 2 bases and J 3 bases; bases outside gene matches: 9. The germline V gene encodes CDR1 PRHDT and CDR2 FYEKMQ (reference sequence). Sequencing was carried out using PBMCs. This sequence joins TRBV13 and TRBJ1-2, with TRBD1 matching 7 bases. The TCR was taken from a man between 18 and 29 years old in good health and CMV-seronegative. The DNA for the CDR3 is TGTGCCAGCAGCTTATGGGGCGCAGGGGGAGACTATGGCTACACCTTC. Translation: CASSLWGAGGDYGYTF.